The 30 T cell receptor beta chains listed next were all sequenced from one sample in a study of blood T cell repertoires in COVID-19. The protocol was immunoSEQ multiplex PCR, while the TCRdb copy is restricted to in-frame clones and leaves out a portion. The table lists 200,000 to 250,000 clones, approximately 85% of them singletons. The sample comprised peripheral blood. The receptor source for this set is a woman in her sixties or seventies with COVID-19, enrolled during active disease.

V gene TRBV6-4 combines with J gene TRBJ2-7; tentative D call: TRBD1 (6 bases). Per the germline V gene, CDR1 is MRHNA and CDR2 is SNTAGT. The CDR3 runs to 15 residues. The V end was cut by 0 bases, the J end by 3 bases, with 12 bases between. The CDR3 loop reads CASSDSRGAIYEQYF. CDR3 in DNA: TGTGCCAGCAGTGACTCCAGGGGCGCGATCTACGAGCAGTACTTC.

V and J are TRBV27 and TRBJ1-1; D unresolved. V shed 7 bases and J shed 5 bases, with 20 bases lying between them. The CDR3 is made up of 15 amino acids. CDR1 is MNHEY, CDR2 SMNVEV, per germline (reference sequence). Here the CDR3 reads CASIPVSAALTEAFF. The CDR3 coding sequence is TGTGCCAGCATCCCCGTTTCAGCGGCTTTAACTGAAGCTTTCTTT.

The J gene is TRBJ1-2, the V gene TRBV7-2; D possibly corresponds to TRBD1 (5 bases). The CDR3 contains 13 residues. CDR1 and CDR2 (germline): SGHTA, FQGNSA. Trimming took off 2 bases at V and 7 bases at J, with 11 bases between the two ends. For the CDR3, the DNA is TGTGCCAGCAGCTTAAGGGGTGTGGGTGGCTACACCTTC. Translating gives CASSLRGVGGYTF. Combining the CDR3 with reference TRBV7-2 and TRBJ1-2 gives the whole variable domain GAGVSQSPSNKVTEKGKDVELRCDPISGHTALYWYRQSLGQGLEFLIYFQGNSAPDKSGLPSDRFSAERTGGSVSTLTIQRTQQEDSAVYLCASSLRGVGGYTFGSGTRLTVV.

The chain uses TRBV3-1 (or the pseudogene TRBV3-2) and TRBJ2-7; 7 positions agree with TRBD1. V was clipped by 2 bases and J by 1 base; unmatched bases: 11. The CDR3 has 17 amino acids. The V gene's germline CDR1 is LGHDT and CDR2 YNNKEL (reference sequence). The CDR3 bases are TGTGCCAGCAGCCAACTTCGAAAGGGACAGAAGTCCTACGAGCAGTACTTC. Encoded protein: CASSQLRKGQKSYEQYF.

The chain employs TRBV6-2 or TRBV6-3 and TRBJ1-2; 10 bases are shared with TRBD1. The CDR3 length is 15 residues. Germline-derived CDR1 and CDR2 are MNHEY and SVGEGT. V gave up 2 bases and J gave up 2 bases; unmatched junction bases: 2. CDR3 residues: CASSYRQGANYGYTF. Here the CDR3 DNA reads TGTGCCAGCAGTTACCGACAGGGGGCGAACTATGGCTACACCTTC.

The DNA for the CDR3 is TGTGCCACCAAACAAGGTGGACTAGGTGGCGGCGGGGAGCTGTTTTTT. Translated, it gives CATKQGGLGGGGELFF. J is TRBJ2-2 and V is TRBV7-2; TRBD2 aligns across 7 bases. CDR3 size: 16 residues. Trimming removed 10 bases from V and 7 bases from J; junction bases left unmatched: 18. Germline values: CDR1 SGHTA, CDR2 FQGNSA.

This clone turned up a few times. The chain couples TRBV2 to TRBJ2-7; 8 bases agree with TRBD1. V lost 2 bases and J lost 2; bases outside the gene matches: 2. The CDR3 totals 14 residues. The V gene's germline CDR1 is SNHLY and CDR2 FYNNEI. CDR3 DNA: TGTGCCAGCAGTGAAAGGACAGGGCCCTACGAGCAGTACTTC. Amino acid sequence: CASSERTGPYEQYF.

The chain uses TRBV18 and TRBJ1-1, with 10 bases that match TRBD1. CDR3 length equals 18 residues. The V and J ends lost 4 bases and 7 bases, in that order; junction bases with no gene match: 18. Germline V gene sequence: CDR1 KGHSH, CDR2 LQKENI. CDR3 DNA: TGTGCCAGCTCACGAGAAACCCCGGGACAGGGGACCCTACTTGAAGCTTTCTTT. Its protein product is CASSRETPGQGTLLEAFF. Together with reference TRBV18 and TRBJ1-1, the CDR3 gives the full variable domain: NAGVMQNPRHLVRRRGQEARLRCSPMKGHSHVYWYRQLPEEGLKFMVYLQKENIIDESGMPKERFSAEFPKEGPSILRIQQVVRGDSAAYFCASSRETPGQGTLLEAFFGQGTRLTVV.

The chain links TRBV19 to TRBJ1-3; D unclear. Germline CDR1 and CDR2: LNHDA and SQIVND (reference sequence). Trimming stripped 10 bases from V and 0 bases from J, with 10 bases between. The CDR3 length is 13 residues. This CDR3 reads CATWSLSGNTIYF. Written as DNA, the CDR3 is TGTGCCACCTGGAGTCTCTCTGGAAACACCATATATTTT.

With respect to this clone: At one end, the junction sequence differs from germline, possibly due to a read error. The CDR3 loop reads CASSLGGLRESF. The CDR3 nucleotides are TGTGCCAGCAGTCTAGGGGGTCTAAGGGAGTCCTTC. The J gene is TRBJ1-2, the V gene TRBV12-3 or TRBV12-4; the D gene is possibly TRBD1 (6 bases). The CDR3 loop spans 12 amino acids.

V is TRBV6-5 and J is TRBJ2-3, with a possible D match to TRBD2 (5 bases). Trimming took off 10 bases at V and 2 bases at J, with 13 bases between the two ends. CDR1 is MNHEY, CDR2 SVGAGI, per germline. The CDR3 has 13 residues. The CDR3 spells CATERVHTDTQYF. CDR3 nucleotides: TGTGCCACCGAGAGGGTTCACACAGATACGCAGTATTTT.

Regarding this clone: The junction differs from germline at one of its ends, possibly a read error. CDR3 amino acids: CASSPPGRESF. As DNA, the CDR3 is TGTGCCAGCAGTCCCCCGGGGAGGGAGAGCTTC. The chain links TRBV12-3 or TRBV12-4 to TRBJ1-2; D is unclear. There are 11 residues in the CDR3.

The V gene is TRBV18, the J gene TRBJ1-1; D is unclear. Per the germline V gene, CDR1 is KGHSH and CDR2 is LQKENI. The length of the CDR3 is 14 residues. Trimming shortened V by 1 base and J by 4 bases, and 10 bases separated the two germline ends. CDR3 bases: TGTGCCAGCTCACCACTCTTGGAGACCACTGAAGCTTTCTTT. Its protein is CASSPLLETTEAFF.

V and J are TRBV7-3 and TRBJ2-1, with 10 bases fitting TRBD2. Trimming cost V 5 bases and J 6 bases; bases outside gene matches: 10. The CDR3 contains 16 residues. Germline CDR1 reads SGHTA; CDR2 reads FQGTGA. For the CDR3, the DNA is TGTGCCAGCAGCGCCTCCGGGACTAGCGTACCCAATGAGCAGTTCTTC. It codes for CASSASGTSVPNEQFF.

The chain has TRBV5-1 and TRBJ2-1, with D possibly TRBD1 on 5 matching bases. V lost 0 bases and J 2 bases, leaving 15 bases between the germline ends. Germline CDR1 SGHRS, CDR2 YFSETQ. The CDR3 totals 17 residues. In nucleotides, the CDR3 is TGCGCCAGCAGCTTGGTTTCGGACGGCAGGGCCTACAATGAGCAGTTCTTC. It yields the protein CASSLVSDGRAYNEQFF. The complete variable domain, with remaining parts taken from reference TRBV5-1 and TRBJ2-1, reads KAGVTQTPRYLIKTRGQQVTLSCSPISGHRSVSWYQQTPGQGLQFLFEYFSETQRNKGNFPGRFSGRQFSNSRSEMNVSTLELGDSALYLCASSLVSDGRAYNEQFFGPGTRLTVL.

The rearrangement links TRBV14 to TRBJ1-2; D gene uncertain. The CDR3 contains 13 residues. The V end was cut by 6 bases, the J end by 4 bases, with 12 bases between. CDR1 is SGHDN, CDR2 FVKESK, per germline. This chain's CDR3 is CASSQDRLYGYTF. The CDR3, as DNA: TGTGCCAGCAGTCAGGATCGCCTCTATGGCTACACCTTC.

The chain couples TRBV5-6 to TRBJ2-3; 8 bases align to TRBD2. CDR1 is SGHDT, CDR2 YYEEEE, per germline. The CDR3 is 15 amino acids. V lost 4 bases, J lost 0 bases, and 4 bases stayed unmatched. This CDR3 is CASSRGTRSTDTQYF. Written as DNA, the CDR3 is TGTGCCAGCAGCCGCGGGACTAGAAGCACAGATACGCAGTATTTT.

The rearrangement uses TRBV12-3 or TRBV12-4 and TRBJ1-2; unclear D gene. Trimming stripped 5 bases from V and 4 bases from J, with 11 bases between. The CDR3 consists of 13 residues. The chain's CDR3 is CASSTRFGYGYTF. The DNA of the CDR3 is TGTGCCAGCAGTACGCGGTTCGGCTATGGCTACACCTTC.

This chain uses TRBV19 with TRBJ2-7, with 13 bases fitting TRBD2. The J segment lost 1 base and the V segment lost 6 bases, leaving 3 bases of the junction unmatched. This CDR3 spans 15 amino acids. Germline values: CDR1 LNHDA, CDR2 SQIVND (reference sequence). DNA for the CDR3: TGTGCCAGTAGATCGGGACTAGCGGGATCCTACGAGCAGTACTTC. Its translation is CASRSGLAGSYEQYF.

This sequence joins TRBV7-2 and TRBJ2-7, with 7 bases lining up with TRBD2. CDR3 length equals 14 residues. Germline CDR1 and CDR2: SGHTA and FQGNSA. J gave up 5 bases and V 3 bases, and 7 bases lay outside the gene matches. DNA for the CDR3: TGTGCCAGCAGCTTTTTCGGGGGGAAGGACGAGCAGTACTTC. This encodes CASSFFGGKDEQYF.

The V gene is TRBV15, the J gene TRBJ2-5, with 8 bases fitting TRBD1. V shed 4 bases and J 5 bases; nucleotides not matched to a gene: 6. This CDR3 region has 14 residues. Germline values: CDR1 LNHNV, CDR2 YYDKDF (reference sequence). The CDR3 here is CATSKQGARETQYF. The CDR3 DNA reads TGTGCCACCAGCAAGCAGGGGGCGCGGGAGACCCAGTACTTC.

The chain combines TRBV7-9 with TRBJ1-2; D call uncertain. Germline V gene sequence: CDR1 SEHNR, CDR2 FQNEAQ (reference sequence). CDR3 length equals 14 residues. V was trimmed by 5 bases and J by 2 bases, leaving 12 bases between them. CDR3 sequence reads: CASSRADPNYGYTF. The CDR3 DNA is TGTGCCAGCAGCCGAGCGGACCCCAACTATGGCTACACCTTC.

The rearrangement links TRBV11-2 to TRBJ2-5; D ambiguous. Germline V gene sequence: CDR1 SGHAT, CDR2 FQNNGV. Trimming left V 1 base short and J 2 bases short, with 8 bases between. The CDR3 spans 14 residues. The CDR3 DNA follows: TGTGCCAGCAGCTTAGCCCCAGAACAAGAGACCCAGTACTTC. Its protein is CASSLAPEQETQYF. The complete variable domain, with remaining parts taken from reference TRBV11-2 and TRBJ2-5, reads EAGVAQSPRYKIIEKRQSVAFWCNPISGHATLYWYQQILGQGPKLLIQFQNNGVVDDSQLPKDRFSAERLKGVDSTLKIQPAKLEDSAVYLCASSLAPEQETQYFGPGTRLLVL.

The chain recombines TRBV2 with TRBJ1-1; TRBD1 aligns across 8 bases. This CDR3 contains 17 residues. V shed 2 bases and J 1 base; nucleotides not matched to a gene: 9. The germline V gene has CDR1 SNHLY and CDR2 FYNNEI. CDR3: CASSEWGRGPTNTEAFF. As DNA, the CDR3 is TGTGCCAGCAGTGAATGGGGCAGGGGGCCAACGAACACTGAAGCTTTCTTT.

The count of this clone is one. The rearrangement uses TRBV5-5 and TRBJ2-1; D may be TRBD2 (5 bases). Trimming took 0 bases from V and 0 from J, leaving 10 bases between them. The CDR3 runs 16 residues. Germline CDR1 SGHKS, CDR2 YYEKEE (reference sequence). The CDR3 DNA reads as TGTGCCAGCAGCTTGGCTGGTACTAGCTCCTACAATGAGCAGTTCTTC. Translation gives CASSLAGTSSYNEQFF.

The chain carries TRBV27 and TRBJ1-6, with 8 positions matching TRBD1. Germline CDR1 reads MNHEY; CDR2 reads SMNVEV (reference sequence). The CDR3 loop spans 15 amino acids. V was clipped by 3 bases and J by 10 bases; unmatched bases: 8. The CDR3 loop is CASSFRGLSNSPLHF. CDR3 sequence (DNA): TGTGCCAGCAGTTTCAGGGGGCTAAGTAACTCACCCCTCCACTTT.

V and J are TRBV2 and TRBJ2-3, with TRBD1 matching over 7 bases. This CDR3 is built from 16 residues. CDR1 is SNHLY and CDR2 is FYNNEI in the germline V gene. V lost 8 bases to trimming and J lost 0 bases; unmatched junction nucleotides: 11. The CDR3 is CASGDSPRASTDTQYF. CDR3 coding DNA: TGTGCCAGCGGGGACAGTCCCCGTGCTAGCACAGATACGCAGTATTTT.

The gene calls are TRBV10-3 and TRBJ1-1; 7 bases align to TRBD1. V trimming: 2 bases; J trimming: 1 base; junction bases outside the gene matches: 4. This CDR3 is built from 15 residues. CDR1 is ENHRY and CDR2 is SYGVKD in the germline V gene. The CDR3 loop is CAISERGQANTEAFF. Here the CDR3 DNA reads TGTGCCATCAGTGAGCGAGGACAGGCGAACACTGAAGCTTTCTTT.

The rearrangement joins TRBV6-5 to TRBJ1-1, with 12 bases that match TRBD1. This CDR3 spans 16 amino acids. In germline, CDR1 is MNHEY, CDR2 SVGAGI. Trimming removed 2 bases from V and 1 base from J; junction bases left unmatched: 2. The CDR3 nucleotides are TGTGCCAGCAGTTACAGGGGACAGGGGGCGAACACTGAAGCTTTCTTT. This sequence encodes CASSYRGQGANTEAFF.

V and J are TRBV21-1 and TRBJ1-2; the D call TRBD1 from the table was never checked on the DNA. TRBV21-1 is shown as a pseudogene. The CDR3 is made up of 12 amino acids. CDR3 bases: TGTGCCAGCAGCATAAAGGCAGGGAGCTACACCTTC. The encoded protein is CASSIKAGSYTF.